Following are 25 T cell receptor beta chains from one sample sequenced in a study of cytomegalovirus exposure and HLA in healthy donors (dated by TCRdb to 2015 to 2018). Library creation used the immunoSEQ multiplex PCR assay. The multiplex PCR relied on a mix of 60 forward primers for TCR Vbeta segments and 13 reverse primers for TCR Jbeta segments. Not all clones reach the TCRdb copy of this immuneACCESS table, which keeps in-frame sequences only. Checked studies attribute under half of the gap to unresolved V genes and leave the rest unexplained. This sample gives fewer than 150,000 clones in total; over 70% of them show up just once. More than 9% of the sample belongs to the ten largest clones. The sample was PBMCs. These receptors were collected from a woman aged 45-65 years in good health and CMV-seropositive.

This clone was seen a handful of times. The chain employs TRBV12-1 and TRBJ1-5. TRBV12-1 is annotated as a pseudogene. This CDR3 contains 15 residues. The chain's CDR3 is CASSPIGRESQPQHF. The CDR3 DNA reads as TGTGCCAGCAGCCCCATCGGGAGGGAAAGTCAGCCCCAGCATTTT.

This chain uses TRBV5-5 with TRBJ1-4, with D tentatively TRBD1 (5 bases). The V gene's germline CDR1 is SGHKS and CDR2 YYEKEE (reference sequence). This CDR3 spans 15 amino acids. The V gene lost 5 bases and the J gene lost 5 bases, with 16 bases spanning the gap. The CDR3 region has the DNA TGTGCCAGCAGTCGCGACAGCATCAGAAATGAAAAACTGTTTTTT. Translating gives CASSRDSIRNEKLFF.

This chain connects TRBV5-1 to TRBJ1-1; TRBD1 aligns across 7 bases. This CDR3 contains 15 residues. The V and J ends lost 2 bases and 0 bases, in that order; junction bases with no gene match: 4. Per the germline V gene, CDR1 is SGHRS and CDR2 is YFSETQ. CDR3 DNA: TGCGCCAGCAGCTTACAGGGGAGTATGAACACTGAAGCTTTCTTT. It specifies CASSLQGSMNTEAFF. The full variable domain, with the rest looked up from reference TRBV5-1 and TRBJ1-1, is KAGVTQTPRYLIKTRGQQVTLSCSPISGHRSVSWYQQTPGQGLQFLFEYFSETQRNKGNFPGRFSGRQFSNSRSEMNVSTLELGDSALYLCASSLQGSMNTEAFFGQGTRLTVV.

The genes are TRBV5-1 and TRBJ1-5; the D gene is possibly TRBD1 (6 bases). V gave up 5 bases and J gave up 5 bases, with 17 bases separating them. Germline values: CDR1 SGHRS, CDR2 YFSETQ. The CDR3 has 15 amino acids. Here the CDR3 DNA reads TGCGCCAGCAGTCCGCAGGGGCGATCCGATCAGCCCCAGCATTTT. Its protein is CASSPQGRSDQPQHF.

The chain's CDR3 is CASSLRSGERYQETQYF. The CDR3 coding sequence is TGTGCCAGCAGCCTGCGGAGCGGGGAAAGGTACCAAGAGACCCAGTACTTC. This chain uses TRBV7-7 with TRBJ2-5, with 7 bases identical to TRBD2. The junction had 12 bases not matched to a gene; V was cut back by 5 bases and J by 0 bases. This CDR3 region has 17 residues. The V gene's germline CDR1 is SSHAT and CDR2 FNYEAQ (reference sequence). The entire variable domain, with the rest obtained from reference TRBV7-7 and TRBJ2-5, is as follows: GAGVSQSPRYKVTKRGQDVTLRCDPISSHATLYWYQQALGQGPEFLTYFNYEAQPDKSGLPSDRFSAERPEGSISTLTIQRTEQRDSAMYRCASSLRSGERYQETQYFGPGTRLLVL.

This clone was detected only a few times. The V call is TRBV18, the J call TRBJ2-7; 14 nucleotides match TRBD2. The V gene end was trimmed by 0 bases and the J gene end by 5 bases; junction bases not matched to a gene: 0. From germline, CDR1 is KGHSH and CDR2 LQKENI. This CDR3 has 15 amino acids. The CDR3 nucleotides read TGTGCCAGCTCACCACCGGGACTAGCGGGGGACGAGCAGTACTTC. Its translation is CASSPPGLAGDEQYF.

The V and J genes are TRBV7-9 and TRBJ1-1, with D maybe TRBD1 (6 bases). Germline V gives CDR1 SEHNR, CDR2 FQNEAQ (reference sequence). Between the trimmed V and J ends, which lost 5 bases and 1 base, there was a span of 11 bases. The CDR3 has 14 amino acids. For the CDR3, the DNA is TGTGCCAGCAGCCCGGGACAAGAGAACACTGAAGCTTTCTTT. Translation gives CASSPGQENTEAFF.

The chain joins TRBV4-1 to TRBJ1-2; D is possibly TRBD1 (5 bases). V was clipped by 0 bases and J by 2 bases, with 16 bases between them. The CDR3 is made up of 17 amino acids. Germline V gene sequence: CDR1 MGHRA, CDR2 YSYEKL. CDR3 protein: CASSQEGGSWVNYGYTF. The CDR3 region has the DNA TGCGCCAGCAGCCAAGAGGGGGGGTCGTGGGTAAACTATGGCTACACCTTC.

This sequence joins TRBV28 and TRBJ2-2; D is unclear. The CDR3 is 12 residues long. The V gene's germline CDR1 is MDHEN and CDR2 SYDVKM. The V end lost 8 bases, the J end lost 7 bases, and 11 bases lay between the germline ends. The CDR3 region has the DNA TGTGCCAGCTCCAGCGACCACGGGGAGCTGTTTTTT. It codes for CASSSDHGELFF. The full variable domain, its missing parts supplied by reference TRBV28 and TRBJ2-2, is DVKVTQSSRYLVKRTGEKVFLECVQDMDHENMFWYRQDPGLGLRLIYFSYDVKMKEKGDIPEGYSVSREKKERFSLILESASTNQTSMYLCASSSDHGELFFGEGSRLTVL.

The chain combines TRBV7-2 with TRBJ2-3; D is ambiguous. The germline V gene encodes CDR1 SGHTA and CDR2 FQGNSA. The CDR3 loop spans 12 amino acids. V was trimmed by 5 bases and J by 2 bases, leaving 5 bases between them. The DNA for the CDR3 is TGTGCCAGCAGCGCCTACACAGATACGCAGTATTTT. It specifies CASSAYTDTQYF.

This clone was seen a handful of times. V usage is TRBV14 and J usage is TRBJ2-3; 7 bases agree with TRBD2. Losses at the gene ends were 1 base for V and 1 base for J; bases not matched to a gene: 5. Germline CDR1 and CDR2: SGHDN and FVKESK. The CDR3 spans 16 residues. CDR3 in DNA: TGTGCCAGCAGCCAAGTTGCGGGGGTGGGCACAGATACGCAGTATTTT. This gives the protein CASSQVAGVGTDTQYF.

This CDR3 reads CASSQDLQGGYGYTF. CDR3 bases: TGTGCCAGCAGCCAAGATTTACAGGGAGGGTATGGCTACACCTTC. This chain uses TRBV4-2 with TRBJ1-2, with TRBD1 as a possible D gene (6 bases). Germline loops: CDR1 LGHNA, CDR2 YNFKEQ. Trimming removed 0 bases at V and 5 bases at J, with 13 bases between. The CDR3 length is 15 residues.

V gene TRBV7-9 combines with J gene TRBJ2-1; 8 bases match TRBD1. This CDR3 region has 18 residues. The V gene end was trimmed by 2 bases and the J gene end by 6 bases; junction bases not matched to a gene: 15. The germline V gene encodes CDR1 SEHNR and CDR2 FQNEAQ (reference sequence). CDR3 bases: TGTGCCAGCAGCTTACCCCGAATTGAGGACAGGGCTACCAATGAGCAGTTCTTC. Its translation: CASSLPRIEDRATNEQFF.

The chain is built from TRBV6-5 and TRBJ2-5; D unclear. The J call is doubtful: the DNA matches TRBJ2-7 better. The germline CDR1 and CDR2 sequences are MNHEY and SVGAGI. The CDR3 length is 14 residues. The CDR3 DNA sequence: TGTGCCAGCAGTTACGCGCCGAGCTCCTACGAGCAGTACTTC. It specifies CASSYAPSSYEQYF.

The V call is TRBV19, the J call TRBJ1-4; TRBD1 agrees at 7 bases. The germline gives CDR1 LNHDA, CDR2 SQIVND (reference sequence). CDR3 length: 16 residues. With V trimmed by 1 base and J by 4 bases, 6 bases remained unmatched. The CDR3 here is CASSIAPGQNNEKLFF. The CDR3, as DNA: TGTGCCAGTAGTATAGCTCCGGGACAGAATAATGAAAAACTGTTTTTT.

The chain recombines TRBV5-1 with TRBJ1-2; the D gene is possibly TRBD1 (5 bases). The CDR3 consists of 16 residues. Germline V gene sequence: CDR1 SGHRS, CDR2 YFSETQ. Trimming stripped 0 bases from V and 5 bases from J, with 17 bases between. CDR3 in DNA: TGCGCCAGCAGCTTGGAGGCTTCCGGGGGGGGATATGGCTACACCTTC. Amino acids: CASSLEASGGGYGYTF.

Only a few counts were recorded for this clone. The chain links TRBV29-1 to TRBJ1-2; D gene uncertain. The CDR3 totals 14 residues. CDR1 is SQVTM and CDR2 is ANQGSEA in the germline V gene. V was pared by 3 bases and J by 5 bases, with 16 bases between. The CDR3 nucleotides read TGCAGCGTTGAGTTGTCGCCCAGACATTATGGCTACACCTTC. Translated: CSVELSPRHYGYTF.

This chain links TRBV4-3 with TRBJ1-2; tentative D call: TRBD1 (5 bases). Looked up from germline, CDR1 is LGHNA and CDR2 is YSLEER. This CDR3 contains 16 residues. V dropped 0 bases and J dropped 4 bases, with 15 bases sitting between them. CDR3 in DNA: TGCGCCAGCAGCCAAGATCAGATCCGCGACAGCTATGGCTACACCTTC. It yields the protein CASSQDQIRDSYGYTF.

The chain recombines TRBV6-5 with TRBJ2-5; D call uncertain. The CDR3 is 12 amino acids. Germline values: CDR1 MNHEY, CDR2 SVGAGI. V lost 5 bases and J lost 0, with 4 bases in between. The CDR3 DNA reads TGTGCCAGCAGTGAGAACCAAGAGACCCAGTACTTC. Its translation: CASSENQETQYF.

The genes are TRBV5-1 and TRBJ2-1; perhaps TRBD2 as D (5 bases). The CDR3 covers 14 residues. Between the trimmed V and J ends, which lost 1 base and 7 bases, there was a span of 12 bases. Germline CDR1 and CDR2: SGHRS and YFSETQ. As DNA, the CDR3 is TGCGCCAGCAGCTTGATAACTAGGACGAATGAGCAGTTCTTC. Translation gives CASSLITRTNEQFF.

V and J are TRBV6-1 and TRBJ1-4, with 11 bases lining up with TRBD1. This CDR3 spans 15 amino acids. Germline V gives CDR1 MNHNS, CDR2 SASEGT. V lost 5 bases to trimming and J lost 6 bases; unmatched junction nucleotides: 5. The CDR3 DNA reads TGTGCCAGCAGTCAGCGGACAGGGGGCCATGAAAAACTGTTTTTT. The encoded protein is CASSQRTGGHEKLFF.

The V gene is TRBV14, the J gene TRBJ1-1; D not certain. Between the trimmed V and J ends, which lost 4 bases and 8 bases, there was a span of 14 bases. This CDR3 is built from 13 residues. CDR1 and CDR2 from the germline V gene are SGHDN and FVKESK. The chain's CDR3 is CASSPPLGGEAFF. As DNA, the CDR3 is TGTGCCAGCAGCCCACCCCTGGGCGGGGAAGCTTTCTTT.

Written as DNA, the CDR3 is TGTGCCACCAGCAGGAAGGAGGTATCCTACGAGCAGTACTTC. Translating it yields CATSRKEVSYEQYF. The V gene is TRBV15, the J gene TRBJ2-7; D possibly corresponds to TRBD2 (5 bases). Germline values: CDR1 LNHNV, CDR2 YYDKDF (reference sequence). This CDR3 region has 14 residues. Trimming stripped 3 bases from V and 1 base from J, with 10 bases between.

This clone was observed a single time. The chain recombines TRBV5-1 with TRBJ2-3, with 7 bases that match TRBD2. V shed 0 bases and J 2 bases; nucleotides not matched to a gene: 9. This CDR3 contains 17 residues. Germline V lookup: CDR1 SGHRS, CDR2 YFSETQ. The CDR3: CASSLGLSGASTDTQYF. The DNA for the CDR3 is TGCGCCAGCAGCTTGGGGCTAAGCGGGGCCTCCACAGATACGCAGTATTTT.

The V gene is TRBV6-5, the J gene TRBJ1-2, with 9 bases identical to TRBD1. Germline lookup yields CDR1 MNHEY and CDR2 SVGAGI. The CDR3 contains 14 residues. The ends lost 6 bases at V and 3 bases at J; junction bases unmatched: 5. For the CDR3, the DNA is TGTGCCAGCAGCCAGACAGGGGGGGACTATGGCTACACCTTC. Translation gives CASSQTGGDYGYTF.